This T cell receptor beta chain was identified during a study of T cells after yellow fever vaccination. The overall study: Fractions of limited cellularity were prepared by means of SMART-Seq v4 Ultra Low Input.

TCRdb recomputed calls from the 5' RACE reads with MiXCR, one row per CDR3 protein. Among about 240,000 distinct CDR3 sequences listed, 6.9% were seen once. CDR1 is MNHNS and CDR2 is SASEGT in the germline V gene. The CDR3 has 16 amino acids. Between the trimmed V and J ends, which lost 4 bases and 1 base, there was a span of 16 bases. This clonotype turned up a few times. Sequencing used CD4+ T cells sorted from PBMCs, obtained 15 days after the yellow fever booster vaccination. V gene TRBV6-1 combines with J gene TRBJ2-5, with D maybe TRBD1 (6 bases). This TCR was recovered from a man younger than 45 who received the YFV17D yellow fever vaccine. The CDR3 DNA sequence: TGTGCCAGCAGTGTCCCACAGGGTACCCCCCAAGAGACCCAGTACTTC. Protein sequence: CASSVPQGTPQETQYF.